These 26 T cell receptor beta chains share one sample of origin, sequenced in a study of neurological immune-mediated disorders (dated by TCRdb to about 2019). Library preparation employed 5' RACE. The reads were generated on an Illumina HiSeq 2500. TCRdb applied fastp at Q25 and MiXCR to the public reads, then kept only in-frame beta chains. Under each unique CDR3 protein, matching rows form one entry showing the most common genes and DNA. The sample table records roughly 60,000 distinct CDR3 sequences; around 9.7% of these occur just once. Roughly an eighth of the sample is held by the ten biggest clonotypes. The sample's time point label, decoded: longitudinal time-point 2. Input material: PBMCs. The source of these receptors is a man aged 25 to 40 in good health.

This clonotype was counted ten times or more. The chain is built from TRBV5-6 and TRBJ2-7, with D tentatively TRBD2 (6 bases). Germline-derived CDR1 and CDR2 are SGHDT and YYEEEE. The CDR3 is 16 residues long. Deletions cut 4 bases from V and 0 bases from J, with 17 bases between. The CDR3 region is CASSPTPGLSSYEQYF. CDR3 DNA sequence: TGTGCCAGCAGCCCGACTCCGGGACTTAGCTCCTACGAGCAGTACTTC.

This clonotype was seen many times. The CDR3 protein is CSARDRARLAGYEQYF. CDR3 DNA: TGCAGTGCTAGAGATAGGGCGCGGCTAGCGGGCTACGAGCAGTACTTC. The chain links TRBV20-1 to TRBJ2-7, with 8 bases aligning to TRBD2. The CDR3 covers 16 residues. From germline, CDR1 is DFQATT and CDR2 SNEGSKA (reference sequence). J gave up 3 bases and V 0 bases, and 10 bases lay outside the gene matches.

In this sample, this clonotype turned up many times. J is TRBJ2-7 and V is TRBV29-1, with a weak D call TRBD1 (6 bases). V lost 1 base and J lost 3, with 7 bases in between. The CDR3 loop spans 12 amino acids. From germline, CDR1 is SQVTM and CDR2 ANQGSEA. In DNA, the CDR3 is TGCAGCGTTGAAGGGACAGACTACGAGCAGTACTTC. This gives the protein CSVEGTDYEQYF.

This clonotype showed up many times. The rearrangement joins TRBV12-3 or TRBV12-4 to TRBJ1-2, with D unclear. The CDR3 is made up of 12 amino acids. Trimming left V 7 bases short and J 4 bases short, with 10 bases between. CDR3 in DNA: TGTGCCAGCAACCAGGACGGCTATGGCTACACCTTC. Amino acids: CASNQDGYGYTF.

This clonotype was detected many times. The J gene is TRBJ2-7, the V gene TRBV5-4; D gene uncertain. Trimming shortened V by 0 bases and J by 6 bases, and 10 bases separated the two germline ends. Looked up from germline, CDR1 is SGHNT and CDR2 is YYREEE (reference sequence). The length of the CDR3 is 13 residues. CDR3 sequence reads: CASSLAWDSEQYF. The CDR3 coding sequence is TGTGCCAGCAGCTTGGCATGGGATAGCGAGCAGTACTTC.

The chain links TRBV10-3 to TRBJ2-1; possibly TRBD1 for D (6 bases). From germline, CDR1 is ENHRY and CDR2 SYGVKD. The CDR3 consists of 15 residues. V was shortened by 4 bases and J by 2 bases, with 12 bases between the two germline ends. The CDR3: CAISVDRKAYNEQFF. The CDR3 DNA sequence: TGTGCCATCAGTGTAGACAGGAAAGCCTACAATGAGCAGTTCTTC.

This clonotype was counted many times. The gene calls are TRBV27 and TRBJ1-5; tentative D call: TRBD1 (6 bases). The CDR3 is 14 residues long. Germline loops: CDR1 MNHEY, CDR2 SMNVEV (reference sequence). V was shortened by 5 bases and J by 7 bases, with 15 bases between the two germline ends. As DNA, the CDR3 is TGTGCCAGCAGTCCTGGACAGCTAGCACAGCCCCAGCATTTT. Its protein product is CASSPGQLAQPQHF.

DNA of the CDR3: TGTGCCAGCAGCTCCTGGGGGACAGGGGGTGAGGCCTACGAGCAGTACTTC. It codes for CASSSWGTGGEAYEQYF. This chain connects TRBV11-2 to TRBJ2-7; 11 positions match TRBD1. Germline V lookup: CDR1 SGHAT, CDR2 FQNNGV. Germline trimming cut 4 bases from V and 2 bases from J; bases unmatched to any gene: 10. CDR3 size: 17 residues.

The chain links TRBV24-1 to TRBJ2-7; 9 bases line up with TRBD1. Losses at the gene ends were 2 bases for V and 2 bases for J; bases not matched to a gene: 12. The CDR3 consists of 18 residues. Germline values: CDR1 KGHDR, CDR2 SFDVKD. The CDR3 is CATSDSMGQGNVAYEQYF. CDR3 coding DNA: TGTGCCACCAGTGATTCGATGGGACAGGGCAATGTCGCCTACGAGCAGTACTTC.

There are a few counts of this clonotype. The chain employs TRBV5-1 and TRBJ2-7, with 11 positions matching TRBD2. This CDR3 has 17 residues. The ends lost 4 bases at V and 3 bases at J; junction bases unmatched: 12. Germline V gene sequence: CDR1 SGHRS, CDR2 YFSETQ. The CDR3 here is CASSMTGTGTSGYEQYF. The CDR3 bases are TGCGCCAGCAGCATGACAGGGACCGGGACTAGCGGCTACGAGCAGTACTTC.

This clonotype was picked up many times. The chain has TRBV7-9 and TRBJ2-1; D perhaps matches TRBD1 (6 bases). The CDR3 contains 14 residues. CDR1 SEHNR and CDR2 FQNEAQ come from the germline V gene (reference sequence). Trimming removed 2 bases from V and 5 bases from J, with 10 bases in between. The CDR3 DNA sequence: TGTGCCAGCAGCTTAAGGGGGAATAACAATGAGCAGTTCTTC. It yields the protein CASSLRGNNNEQFF.

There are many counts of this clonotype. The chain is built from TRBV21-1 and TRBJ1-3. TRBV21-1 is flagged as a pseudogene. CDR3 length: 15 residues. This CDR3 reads CASSKAVSPGNTIYF. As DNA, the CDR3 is TGTGCCAGCAGCAAAGCAGTGAGTCCCGGAAACACCATATATTTT.

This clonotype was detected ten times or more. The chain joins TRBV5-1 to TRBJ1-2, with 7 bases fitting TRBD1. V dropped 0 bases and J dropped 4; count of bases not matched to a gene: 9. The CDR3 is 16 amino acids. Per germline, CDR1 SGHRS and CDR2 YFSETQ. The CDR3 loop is CASSLGTGATSYGYTF. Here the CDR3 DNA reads TGCGCCAGCAGCTTGGGTACAGGGGCGACGAGCTATGGCTACACCTTC.

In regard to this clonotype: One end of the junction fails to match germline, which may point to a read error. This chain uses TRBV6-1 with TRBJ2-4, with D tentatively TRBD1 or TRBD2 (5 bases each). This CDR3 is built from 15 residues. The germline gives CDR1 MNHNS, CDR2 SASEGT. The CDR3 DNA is TGTGCCAGCAGCGAAGAGGGGCTAGCCAAAAACATTCAGGACTTC. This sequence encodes CASSEEGLAKNIQDF.

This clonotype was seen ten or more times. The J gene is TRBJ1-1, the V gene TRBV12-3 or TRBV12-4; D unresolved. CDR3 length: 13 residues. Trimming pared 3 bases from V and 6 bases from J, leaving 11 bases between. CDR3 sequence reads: CASSFGQVAEAFF. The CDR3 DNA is TGTGCCAGCAGTTTCGGGCAGGTCGCTGAAGCTTTCTTT.

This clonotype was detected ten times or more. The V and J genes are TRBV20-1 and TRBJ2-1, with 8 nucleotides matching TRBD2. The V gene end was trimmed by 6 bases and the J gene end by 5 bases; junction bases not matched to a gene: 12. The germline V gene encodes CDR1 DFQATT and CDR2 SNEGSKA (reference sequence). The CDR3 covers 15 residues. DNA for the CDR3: TGCAGTGCGAGAAGAGGAGCGGGAGAAGACAATGAGCAGTTCTTC. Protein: CSARRGAGEDNEQFF.

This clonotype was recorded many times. CDR3 nucleotide sequence: TGTGCCAGCAGCGAAGGGACAACGAGGAACATTCAGTACTTC. As protein: CASSEGTTRNIQYF. V is TRBV7-2 and J is TRBJ2-4, with D perhaps matching TRBD1 (6 bases). Trimming cost V 5 bases and J 7 bases, with 15 bases left between them. The CDR3 spans 14 residues. The germline V gene has CDR1 SGHTA and CDR2 FQGNSA.

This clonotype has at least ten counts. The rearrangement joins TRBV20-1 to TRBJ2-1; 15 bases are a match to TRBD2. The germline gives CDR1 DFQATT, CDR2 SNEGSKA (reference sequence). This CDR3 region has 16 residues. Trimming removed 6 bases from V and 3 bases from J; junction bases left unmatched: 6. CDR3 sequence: CSARTSGRASYNEQFF. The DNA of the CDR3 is TGCAGTGCCCGGACTAGCGGGAGGGCCAGCTACAATGAGCAGTTCTTC.

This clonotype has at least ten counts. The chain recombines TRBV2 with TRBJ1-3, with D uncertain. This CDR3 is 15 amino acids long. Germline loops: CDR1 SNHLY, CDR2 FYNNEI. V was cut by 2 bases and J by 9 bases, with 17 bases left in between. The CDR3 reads CASSENLNLGGTIYF. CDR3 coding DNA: TGTGCCAGCAGTGAAAATCTAAACCTGGGAGGCACCATATATTTT.

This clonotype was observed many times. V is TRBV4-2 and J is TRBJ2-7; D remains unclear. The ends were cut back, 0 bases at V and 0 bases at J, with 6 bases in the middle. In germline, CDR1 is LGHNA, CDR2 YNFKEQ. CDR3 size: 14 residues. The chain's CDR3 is CASSQEGSSYEQYF. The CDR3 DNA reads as TGTGCCAGCAGCCAAGAAGGCAGCTCCTACGAGCAGTACTTC.

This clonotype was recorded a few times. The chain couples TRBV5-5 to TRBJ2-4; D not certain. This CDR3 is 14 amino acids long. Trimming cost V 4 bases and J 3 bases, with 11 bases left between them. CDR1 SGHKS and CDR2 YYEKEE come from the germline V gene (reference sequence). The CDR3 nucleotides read TGTGCCAGCAGCGGAACAGTATACAAAAACATTCAGTACTTC. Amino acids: CASSGTVYKNIQYF.

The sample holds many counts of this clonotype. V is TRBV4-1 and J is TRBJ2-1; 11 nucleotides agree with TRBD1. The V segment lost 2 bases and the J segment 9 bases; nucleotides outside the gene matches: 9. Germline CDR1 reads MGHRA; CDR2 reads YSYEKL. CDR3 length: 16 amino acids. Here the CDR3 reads CASSQPGTGGDREQFF. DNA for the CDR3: TGCGCCAGCAGCCAACCCGGGACAGGGGGGGACCGTGAGCAGTTCTTC.

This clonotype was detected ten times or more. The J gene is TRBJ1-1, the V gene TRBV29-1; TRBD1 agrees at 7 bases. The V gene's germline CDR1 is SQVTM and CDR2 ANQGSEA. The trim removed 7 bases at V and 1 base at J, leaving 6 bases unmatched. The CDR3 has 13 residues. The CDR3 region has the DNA TGCAGCGCCCGACAGGGTACGAACACTGAAGCTTTCTTT. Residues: CSARQGTNTEAFF. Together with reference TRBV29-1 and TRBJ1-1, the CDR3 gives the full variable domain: SAVISQKPSRDICQRGTSLTIQCQVDSQVTMMFWYRQQPGQSLTLIATANQGSEATYESGFVIDKFPISRPNLTFSTLTVSNMSPEDSSIYLCSARQGTNTEAFFGQGTRLTVV.

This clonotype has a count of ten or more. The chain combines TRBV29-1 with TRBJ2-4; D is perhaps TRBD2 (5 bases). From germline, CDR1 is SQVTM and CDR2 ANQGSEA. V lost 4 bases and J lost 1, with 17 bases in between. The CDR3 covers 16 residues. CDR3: CSVGRSGVGAKNIQYF. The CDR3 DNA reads TGCAGCGTTGGTCGGTCCGGGGTAGGGGCCAAAAACATTCAGTACTTC.

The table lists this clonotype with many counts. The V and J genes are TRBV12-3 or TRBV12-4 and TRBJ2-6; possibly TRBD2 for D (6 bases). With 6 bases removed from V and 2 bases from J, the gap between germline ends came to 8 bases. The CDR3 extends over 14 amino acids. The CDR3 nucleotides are TGTGCCAGCAGCAGGGAGGCTGGGGCCAACGTCCTGACTTTC. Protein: CASSREAGANVLTF.

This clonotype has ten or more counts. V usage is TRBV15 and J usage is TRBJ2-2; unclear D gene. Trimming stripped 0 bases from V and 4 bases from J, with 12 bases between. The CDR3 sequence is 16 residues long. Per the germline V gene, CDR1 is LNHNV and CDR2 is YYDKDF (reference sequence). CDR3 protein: CATSRDLKDLTGELFF. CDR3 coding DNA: TGTGCCACCAGCAGAGATCTAAAGGATCTCACCGGGGAGCTGTTTTTT.